These 19 T cell receptor beta chains were sequenced from one sample in a study of blood T cells in healthy people across ages (dated by TCRdb to between 2015 and 2016). To prepare the library, 5' RACE was applied. Reads for this sample came from an Illumina HiSeq 2500. A second PCR of about 6 to 12 cycles was run with a J-beta primer mix and a sample-barcoded 5' primer. TCRdb reanalyzed the raw reads on its own, using fastp at Q25 for trimming and MiXCR for clone calling, and kept in-frame beta chains. Every entry covers one CDR3 protein and lists the most common genes and DNA from its rows. The sample table lists about 1,500,000 distinct CDR3 sequences, approximately 28% of them with a count of one. Clones ranked in the top ten supply around 7.7% of the sample. What was sequenced was blood. Receptor source: a young woman in good health.

The V call is TRBV30, the J call TRBJ1-2; 10 bases align to TRBD1. The germline gives CDR1 GTSNPN, CDR2 SVGIG (reference sequence). Germline trimming cut 4 bases from V and 5 bases from J; bases unmatched to any gene: 10. This CDR3 contains 15 residues. DNA for the CDR3: TGTGCCTGGATCTTGCCCGGGACAGGGGCTTATGGCTACACCTTC. Residues: CAWILPGTGAYGYTF.

The V call is TRBV2, the J call TRBJ2-6; 7 nucleotides match TRBD2. The V and J ends lost 11 bases and 0 bases, in that order; junction bases with no gene match: 10. The CDR3 extends over 16 amino acids. Germline V gives CDR1 SNHLY, CDR2 FYNNEI. CDR3 region: CAGTSDPVSGANVLTF. CDR3 nucleotide sequence: TGTGCCGGTACTAGCGACCCGGTCTCTGGGGCCAACGTCCTGACTTTC.

A few counts support this clonotype. The V and J genes are TRBV29-1 and TRBJ1-1; 7 nucleotides agree with TRBD1. Germline V lookup: CDR1 SQVTM, CDR2 ANQGSEA. The ends lost 3 bases at V and 1 base at J; junction bases unmatched: 5. The CDR3 covers 14 residues. The CDR3 sequence is CSVDWTGANTEAFF. Written as DNA, the CDR3 is TGCAGCGTTGACTGGACAGGAGCGAACACTGAAGCTTTCTTT. Looking up the rest from reference TRBV29-1 and TRBJ1-1 gives the full variable domain: SAVISQKPSRDICQRGTSLTIQCQVDSQVTMMFWYRQQPGQSLTLIATANQGSEATYESGFVIDKFPISRPNLTFSTLTVSNMSPEDSSIYLCSVDWTGANTEAFFGQGTRLTVV.

The rearrangement links TRBV5-1 to TRBJ1-2, with 8 bases matching TRBD1. Germline V lookup: CDR1 SGHRS, CDR2 YFSETQ. This CDR3 is built from 15 residues. Trimming cost V 4 bases and J 3 bases; bases outside gene matches: 8. The CDR3 nucleotides are TGCGCCAGCAGCCCCAACCAGGGGGCGGACTATGGCTACACCTTC. The encoded protein is CASSPNQGADYGYTF.

Turning to this clonotype: A much more abundant neighbour one base away suggests this may be a read error. The genes are TRBV29-1 and TRBJ2-5; weak D call: TRBD2 (6 bases). The germline gives CDR1 SQVTM, CDR2 ANQGSEA. The CDR3 covers 13 residues. The DNA of the CDR3 is TGCTGCGTTATCGGGGGAGTTGGTGAGACCCAGTACTTC. Encoded protein: CCVIGGVGETQYF.

V usage is TRBV18 and J usage is TRBJ2-7; D gene ambiguous. The V and J ends lost 2 bases and 7 bases respectively, with 3 bases between them. Germline CDR1 reads KGHSH; CDR2 reads LQKENI. CDR3 length: 10 amino acids. The CDR3 DNA reads as TGTGCCAGCTCACCAGATGAGCAGTACTTC. Encoded protein: CASSPDEQYF.

V usage is TRBV6-5 and J usage is TRBJ2-2, with 15 bases matching TRBD2. V trimming: 2 bases; J trimming: 6 bases; junction bases outside the gene matches: 4. Per the germline V gene, CDR1 is MNHEY and CDR2 is SVGAGI. The CDR3 contains 17 residues. CDR3 region: CASSYRGLAGGPGELFF. CDR3 nucleotides: TGTGCCAGCAGTTACAGAGGACTAGCGGGAGGGCCCGGGGAGCTGTTTTTT.

This clonotype was detected ten times or more. This chain uses TRBV5-1 with TRBJ2-1; D gene uncertain. V lost 0 bases to trimming and J lost 6 bases, with 13 bases between them. The V gene's germline CDR1 is SGHRS and CDR2 YFSETQ. The CDR3 consists of 15 residues. For the CDR3, the DNA is TGCGCCAGCAGCTTGGGGCCAGAATTGGGCAATGAGCAGTTCTTC. It yields the protein CASSLGPELGNEQFF.

This clonotype has more than one count but fewer than ten. The chain recombines TRBV12-3 or TRBV12-4 with TRBJ2-1, with D maybe TRBD2 (5 bases). V gave up 1 base and J gave up 8 bases, with 9 bases separating them. The CDR3 covers 13 residues. The DNA of the CDR3 is TGTGCCAGCAGTTTAGAGAACGGGGATGAGCAGTTCTTC. Its protein is CASSLENGDEQFF.

V usage is TRBV5-1 and J usage is TRBJ2-3, with 10 bases fitting TRBD2. V dropped 0 bases and J dropped 2; count of bases not matched to a gene: 3. The CDR3 contains 16 residues. Per germline, CDR1 SGHRS and CDR2 YFSETQ. CDR3 DNA sequence: TGCGCCAGCAGCTTGGAAACTAGCGGGATCACAGATACGCAGTATTTT. This encodes CASSLETSGITDTQYF. The complete variable domain, with remaining parts taken from reference TRBV5-1 and TRBJ2-3, reads KAGVTQTPRYLIKTRGQQVTLSCSPISGHRSVSWYQQTPGQGLQFLFEYFSETQRNKGNFPGRFSGRQFSNSRSEMNVSTLELGDSALYLCASSLETSGITDTQYFGPGTRLTVL.

The J gene is TRBJ2-4, the V gene TRBV18; TRBD1 might be the D (6 bases). The germline V gene has CDR1 KGHSH and CDR2 LQKENI. The V end lost 0 bases, the J end lost 6 bases, and 9 bases lay between the germline ends. The CDR3 extends over 14 amino acids. CDR3 coding DNA: TGTGCCAGCTCACCACCTGGGACAACAAACATTCAGTACTTC. Protein: CASSPPGTTNIQYF.

The genes are TRBV5-1 and TRBJ2-1, with 8 bases aligning to TRBD2. The CDR3 sequence is 18 residues long. The ends lost 4 bases at V and 2 bases at J; junction bases unmatched: 14. Germline values: CDR1 SGHRS, CDR2 YFSETQ. In DNA, the CDR3 is TGCGCCAGCAGCCCGGGGGGGGCGTCGGGACTAGCCTACAATGAGCAGTTCTTC. It codes for CASSPGGASGLAYNEQFF.

V is TRBV6-6 and J is TRBJ1-4; D remains unclear. CDR3 length equals 13 residues. Germline-derived CDR1 and CDR2 are MNHNY and SVGAGI (reference sequence). Deletions cut 2 bases from V and 8 bases from J, with 9 bases between. CDR3 coding DNA: TGTGCCAGCAGTTACCGGCCGGAGGAAAAACTGTTTTTT. It yields the protein CASSYRPEEKLFF.

This rearrangement joins TRBV12-3 or TRBV12-4 to TRBJ2-5, with D possibly TRBD2 on 6 matching bases. There are 14 residues in the CDR3. Deletions cut 1 base from V and 8 bases from J, with 14 bases between. The CDR3 loop is CASSLGTGGYTQYF. The CDR3 nucleotides read TGTGCCAGCAGTTTAGGGACTGGGGGGTACACCCAGTACTTC.

Only a few counts were recorded for this clonotype. J is TRBJ2-7 and V is TRBV6-2 or TRBV6-3; 11 nucleotides match TRBD2. Per germline, CDR1 MNHEY and CDR2 SVGEGT. With 5 bases clipped from V and 2 bases from J, the junction kept 8 bases outside the gene matches. There are 16 residues in the CDR3. Written as DNA, the CDR3 is TGTGCCAGCAGTGACCGGGTGACTAGCGGGACCTACGAGCAGTACTTC. The encoded protein is CASSDRVTSGTYEQYF.

This clonotype was counted a few times. The rearrangement joins TRBV7-2 to TRBJ2-1; maybe TRBD2 (5 bases). Trimming took 5 bases from V and 5 from J, leaving 13 bases between them. The CDR3 is 14 residues long. Germline V gene lookup returns CDR1 SGHTA and CDR2 FQGNSA. The CDR3 reads CASSREAADNEQFF. The CDR3, as DNA: TGTGCCAGCAGCCGGGAAGCTGCGGACAATGAGCAGTTCTTC.

In its sample, this clonotype was seen a few times. At one boundary the junction diverges from the germline segment, which might be a read error. The rearrangement joins TRBV18 to TRBJ1-2, with D hard to call. The CDR3 is made up of 12 amino acids. The germline V gene encodes CDR1 KGHSH and CDR2 LQKENI. The CDR3 DNA reads TGTGCCAGCCCACCGAGGACCGATGGCTACACCTTC. It codes for CASPPRTDGYTF.

This clonotype was seen a few times. The chain couples TRBV2 to TRBJ2-1; D call uncertain. The V gene lost 7 bases and the J gene lost 7 bases, with 8 bases spanning the gap. The CDR3 has 11 residues. Per the germline V gene, CDR1 is SNHLY and CDR2 is FYNNEI. CDR3 nucleotides: TGTGCCAGCACCCTCCAAAATGAGCAGTTCTTC. The encoded protein is CASTLQNEQFF. Full variable domain (outside the CDR3, taken from reference TRBV2 and TRBJ2-1): EPEVTQTPSHQVTQMGQEVILRCVPISNHLYFYWYRQILGQKVEFLVSFYNNEISEKSEIFDDQFSVERPDGSNFTLKIRSTKLEDSAMYFCASTLQNEQFFGPGTRLTVL.

The chain employs TRBV6-5 and TRBJ1-4; D remains ambiguous. CDR1 MNHEY and CDR2 SVGAGI come from the germline V gene. V was pared by 6 bases and J by 1 base, with 9 bases between. This CDR3 is 14 amino acids long. The CDR3 nucleotides are TGTGCCAGCAGAGCAGAATTAACTAATGAAAAACTGTTTTTT. Amino acid sequence: CASRAELTNEKLFF.